This is a list of T cell receptor beta chains from one sample in a study of cytomegalovirus exposure and HLA in healthy donors. Profiling relied on immunoSEQ multiplex PCR, and the TCRdb table lists in-frame clones only, not all of them. The sample shows 75,000 to 85,000 clones, approximately 91% of them seen only once. Sequencing was carried out using PBMCs. These receptors all come from a young man in good health and CMV-seronegative. Both conserved end residues are part of each CDR3. Each record gives: J gene, clone size, V gene, D gene, CDR3 DNA, CDR3 protein. The D gene is left open where the match is weak. Rows may omit the clone size; those that give it use once, few, many or a size class.

j_call: TRBJ2-2
clone_size: NA
v_call: TRBV12-1
d_call: NA
cdr3_nt: TGTGCCAGCAGCTGCCCGACAACCACCGGGGAGCTGTTTTTT
cdr3_aa: CASSCPTTTGELFF

j_call: TRBJ2-2
clone_size: NA
v_call: TRBV7-8
d_call: NA
cdr3_nt: TGTGCCAGCAGCTTATCAGAGGGAGCCGACACCGGGGAGCTGTTTTTT
cdr3_aa: CASSLSEGADTGELFF

j_call: TRBJ1-5
clone_size: NA
v_call: TRBV18
d_call: TRBD1
cdr3_nt: TGTGCCAGCTCACCAGGGACAGGAGGACAGGGGGCAGGTCAGCCCCAGCATTTT
cdr3_aa: CASSPGTGGQGAGQPQHF

j_call: TRBJ2-7
clone_size: NA
v_call: TRBV18
d_call: TRBD1
cdr3_nt: TGTGCCAGCTCAATACAGGGGGCCACCTACGAGCAGTACTTC
cdr3_aa: CASSIQGATYEQYF

j_call: TRBJ1-6
clone_size: few
v_call: TRBV4-2
d_call: NA
cdr3_nt: TGTGCCAGCAGCCAAGATACGCAAGGGGCTAGTTATAATTCACCCCTCCACTTT
cdr3_aa: CASSQDTQGASYNSPLHF

j_call: TRBJ1-5
clone_size: few
v_call: TRBV6-5
d_call: NA
cdr3_nt: TGTGCCAGCAGCCCCTATACGGGAGTCAATCAGCCCCAGCATTTT
cdr3_aa: CASSPYTGVNQPQHF

j_call: TRBJ1-4
clone_size: NA
v_call: TRBV10-2
d_call: NA
cdr3_nt: TGCGCCAGCAGTGAGTCGGGGACACTCAGGAGTGAAAAACTGTTTTTT
cdr3_aa: CASSESGTLRSEKLFF

j_call: TRBJ1-5
clone_size: NA
v_call: TRBV4-2
d_call: NA
cdr3_nt: TGTGCCAGCAGCCAAGATGTAGGAGAAACCAATCAGCCCCAGCATTTT
cdr3_aa: CASSQDVGETNQPQHF

j_call: TRBJ2-2
clone_size: NA
v_call: TRBV19
d_call: NA
cdr3_nt: TGTGCCAGTAGTATTATCGACAGGACTAACACCGGGGAGCTGTTTTTT
cdr3_aa: CASSIIDRTNTGELFF

j_call: TRBJ2-1
clone_size: NA
v_call: TRBV30
d_call: TRBD2
cdr3_nt: TGTGCCTGGAGTGTACAGTCTAGCGGGAGTAAGAACAATGAGCAGTTCTTC
cdr3_aa: CAWSVQSSGSKNNEQFF

j_call: TRBJ2-3
clone_size: NA
v_call: TRBV5-1
d_call: TRBD2
cdr3_nt: TGCGCCAGCAGCCCCGGGACTAGCGGGAGTGGCACAGATACGCAGTATTTT
cdr3_aa: CASSPGTSGSGTDTQYF

j_call: TRBJ2-7
clone_size: NA
v_call: TRBV6-5
d_call: NA
cdr3_nt: TGTGCCAGCAGATTTCGGGGAGAGCAGTACTTC
cdr3_aa: CASRFRGEQYF

j_call: TRBJ2-5
clone_size: NA
v_call: TRBV6-1
d_call: TRBD2
cdr3_nt: TGTGCCAGCAGTCCAAGCGGGGGGAAAGAGACCCAGTACTTC
cdr3_aa: CASSPSGGKETQYF

j_call: TRBJ1-5
clone_size: NA
v_call: TRBV27
d_call: TRBD1
cdr3_nt: TGTGCCAGCAGCCAAGGCCTCGACAGGGGAGATCAGCCCCAGCATTTT
cdr3_aa: CASSQGLDRGDQPQHF

j_call: TRBJ2-1
clone_size: NA
v_call: TRBV7-3
d_call: TRBD1
cdr3_nt: TGTGCCAGCAGCGCAAACAGGGGTAATGAGCAGTTCTTC
cdr3_aa: CASSANRGNEQFF

j_call: TRBJ1-2
clone_size: once
v_call: TRBV30
d_call: NA
cdr3_nt: TGTGCCTGGAGTGCAAACCCGCCCCTATATGGCTACACCTTC
cdr3_aa: CAWSANPPLYGYTF